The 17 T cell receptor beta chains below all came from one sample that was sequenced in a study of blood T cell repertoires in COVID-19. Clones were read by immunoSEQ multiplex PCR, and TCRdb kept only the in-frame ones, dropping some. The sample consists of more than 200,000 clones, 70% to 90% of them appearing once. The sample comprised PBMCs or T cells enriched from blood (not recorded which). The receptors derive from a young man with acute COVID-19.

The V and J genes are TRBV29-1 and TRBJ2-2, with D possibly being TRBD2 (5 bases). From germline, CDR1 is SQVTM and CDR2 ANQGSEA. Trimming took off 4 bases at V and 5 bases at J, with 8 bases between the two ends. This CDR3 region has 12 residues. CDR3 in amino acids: CSVVTGTGELFF. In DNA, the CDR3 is TGCAGCGTTGTAACGGGAACCGGGGAGCTGTTTTTT.

CDR3 sequence reads: CASSYFGRGFSYEQYF. The CDR3 coding sequence is TGTGCCAGCAGTTACTTCGGGCGGGGGTTTTCCTACGAGCAGTACTTC. The chain is built from TRBV6-5 and TRBJ2-7; 7 bases line up with TRBD2. CDR1 is MNHEY, CDR2 SVGAGI, per germline. The CDR3 runs to 16 residues. J gave up 1 base and V 1 base, and 7 bases lay outside the gene matches.

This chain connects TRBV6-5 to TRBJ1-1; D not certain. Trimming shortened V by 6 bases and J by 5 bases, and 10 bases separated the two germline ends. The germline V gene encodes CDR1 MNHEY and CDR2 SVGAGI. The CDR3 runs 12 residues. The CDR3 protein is CASREVGTEAFF. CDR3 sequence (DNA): TGTGCCAGCAGGGAGGTGGGAACTGAAGCTTTCTTT.

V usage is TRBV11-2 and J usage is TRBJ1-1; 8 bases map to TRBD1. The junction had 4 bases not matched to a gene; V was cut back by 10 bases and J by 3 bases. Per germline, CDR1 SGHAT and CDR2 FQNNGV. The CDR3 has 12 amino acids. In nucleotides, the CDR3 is TGTGCCACCAGGGGGCTAGACACTGAAGCTTTCTTT. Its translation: CATRGLDTEAFF.

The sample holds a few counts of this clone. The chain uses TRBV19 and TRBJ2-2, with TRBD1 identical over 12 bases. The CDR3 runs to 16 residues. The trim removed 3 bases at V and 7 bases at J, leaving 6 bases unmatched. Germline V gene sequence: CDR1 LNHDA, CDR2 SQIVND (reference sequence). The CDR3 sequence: CASSILGQGAGGELFF. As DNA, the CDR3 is TGTGCCAGTAGTATTTTGGGACAGGGGGCTGGCGGGGAGCTGTTTTTT.

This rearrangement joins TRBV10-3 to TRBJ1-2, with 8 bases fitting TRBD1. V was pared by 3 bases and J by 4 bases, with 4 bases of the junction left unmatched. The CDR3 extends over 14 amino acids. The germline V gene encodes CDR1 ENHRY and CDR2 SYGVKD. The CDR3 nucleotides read TGTGCCATCAGTGACCCCGGACAGGGCTATGGCTACACCTTC. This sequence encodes CAISDPGQGYGYTF.

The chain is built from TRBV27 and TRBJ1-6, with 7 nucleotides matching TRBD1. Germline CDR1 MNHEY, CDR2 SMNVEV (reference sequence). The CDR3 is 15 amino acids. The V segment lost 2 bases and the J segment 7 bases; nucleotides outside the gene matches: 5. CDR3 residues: CASSLGQGENSPLHF. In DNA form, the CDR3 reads TGTGCCAGCAGTTTAGGGCAGGGGGAAAATTCACCCCTCCACTTT.

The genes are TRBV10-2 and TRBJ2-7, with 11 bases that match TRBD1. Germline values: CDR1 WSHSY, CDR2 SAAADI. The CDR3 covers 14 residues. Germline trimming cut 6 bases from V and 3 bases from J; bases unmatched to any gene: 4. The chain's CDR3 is CASRPDRGHYEQYF. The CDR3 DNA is TGCGCCAGCAGGCCGGACAGGGGGCACTACGAGCAGTACTTC.

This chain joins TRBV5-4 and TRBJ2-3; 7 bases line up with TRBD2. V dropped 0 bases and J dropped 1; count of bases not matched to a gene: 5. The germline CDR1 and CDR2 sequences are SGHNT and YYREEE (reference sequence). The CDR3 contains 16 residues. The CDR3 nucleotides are TGTGCCAGCAGCTTGGGTGGACTAGGGCGCACAGATACGCAGTATTTT. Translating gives CASSLGGLGRTDTQYF.

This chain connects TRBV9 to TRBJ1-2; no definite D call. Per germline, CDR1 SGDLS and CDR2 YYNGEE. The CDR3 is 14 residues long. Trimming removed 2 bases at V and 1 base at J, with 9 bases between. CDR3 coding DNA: TGTGCCAGCAGCGTCCATGACAATAACTATGGCTACACCTTC. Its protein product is CASSVHDNNYGYTF.

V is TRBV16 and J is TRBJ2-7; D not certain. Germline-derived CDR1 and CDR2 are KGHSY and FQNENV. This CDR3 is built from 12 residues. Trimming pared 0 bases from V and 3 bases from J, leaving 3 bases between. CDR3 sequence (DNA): TGTGCCAGCAGCCAATCGAGCTACGAGCAGTACTTC. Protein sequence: CASSQSSYEQYF.

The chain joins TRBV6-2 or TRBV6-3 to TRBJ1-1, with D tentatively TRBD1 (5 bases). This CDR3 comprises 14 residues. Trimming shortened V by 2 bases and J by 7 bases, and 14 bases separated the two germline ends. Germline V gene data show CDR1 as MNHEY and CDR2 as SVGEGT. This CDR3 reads CASSYGGSIGEAFF. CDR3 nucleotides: TGTGCCAGCAGTTACGGGGGGAGCATTGGTGAAGCTTTCTTT.

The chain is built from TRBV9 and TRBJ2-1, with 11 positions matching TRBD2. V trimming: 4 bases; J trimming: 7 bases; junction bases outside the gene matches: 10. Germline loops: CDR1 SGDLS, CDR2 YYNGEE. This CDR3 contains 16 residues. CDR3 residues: CASSPAPIAGGNEQFF. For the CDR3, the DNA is TGTGCCAGCAGCCCTGCTCCGATAGCGGGGGGGAATGAGCAGTTCTTC.

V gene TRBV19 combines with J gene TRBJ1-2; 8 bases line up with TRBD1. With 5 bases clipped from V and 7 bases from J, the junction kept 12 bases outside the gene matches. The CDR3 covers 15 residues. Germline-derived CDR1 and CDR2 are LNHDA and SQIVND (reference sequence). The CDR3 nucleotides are TGTGCCAGTAGTGCAAGACAGGGGTCCATGCTTGGCTACACCTTC. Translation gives CASSARQGSMLGYTF.

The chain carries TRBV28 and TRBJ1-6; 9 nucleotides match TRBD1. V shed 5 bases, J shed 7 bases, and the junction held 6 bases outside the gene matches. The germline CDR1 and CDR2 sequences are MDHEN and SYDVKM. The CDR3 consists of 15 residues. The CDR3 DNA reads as TGTGCCAGCAGTCCCCCGACAGGGGGGAATTCACCCCTCCACTTT. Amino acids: CASSPPTGGNSPLHF.

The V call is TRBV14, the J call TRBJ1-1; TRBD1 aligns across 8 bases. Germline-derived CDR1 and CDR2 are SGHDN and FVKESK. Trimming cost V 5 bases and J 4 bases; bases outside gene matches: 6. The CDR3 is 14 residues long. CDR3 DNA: TGTGCCAGCAGCTTATTTCAGGGGGCCACTGAAGCTTTCTTT. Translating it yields CASSLFQGATEAFF.

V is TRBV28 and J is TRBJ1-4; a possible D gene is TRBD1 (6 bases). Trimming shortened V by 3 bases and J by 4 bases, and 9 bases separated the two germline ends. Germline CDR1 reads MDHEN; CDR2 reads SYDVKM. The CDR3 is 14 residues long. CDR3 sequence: CASSFGGLNEKLFF. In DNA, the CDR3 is TGTGCCAGCAGTTTCGGGGGGCTTAATGAAAAACTGTTTTTT.